This T cell receptor beta chain came from a study of cytomegalovirus exposure and HLA in healthy donors. Across the whole study: The roughly 130 validation repertoires used the same platform as the 550 to 800 first-cohort repertoires (as reported by a later analysis).

Separate from the approximately 670-subject first cohort was the roughly 130-subject validation cohort, to which the donors belonged. Method: immunoSEQ multiplex PCR; TCRdb's copy keeps in-frame clones and lacks some. This table holds some 120,000 clones, 90% to 95% found once. Study-wide results and limits: Subsequent analysis showed first-cohort TCR clusters tending to co-occur in over a hundred validation repertoires. Researchers reported that a few CMV-associated chains were confirmed in vitro as CMV antigen-specific.

About this clone itself: Its antigen is not identified.

The clonotype originates from a woman aged 18-29 years in good health and CMV-seronegative. What was sequenced was PBMCs.

The CDR3 region is CASTQGGGYTF. CDR3 sequence (DNA): TGTGCCAGCACTCAGGGAGGTGGCTACACCTTC. The gene calls are TRBV28 and TRBJ1-2; D is possibly TRBD1 (5 bases). The germline V gene has CDR1 MDHEN and CDR2 SYDVKM. Trimming removed 7 bases at V and 7 bases at J, with 10 bases between. The CDR3 consists of 11 residues.